In its sample, the clone carrying this T cell receptor beta chain was seen once. No antigen is known for it. The CDR3 extends over 16 amino acids. From germline, CDR1 is SGHAT and CDR2 FQNNGV. Trimming shortened V by 0 bases and J by 1 base, and 12 bases separated the two germline ends. The table came from immunoSEQ multiplex PCR; TCRdb's copy has only in-frame clones and leaves some out. The table includes around 90,000 clones, more than 70% detected once. The data originate from a study of OX40 agonist ivuxolimab in advanced cancers. In the study overall: Patients received intravenous ivuxolimab every 2 weeks at 0.01 to 10 mg/kg. Among those treated, three patients had partial responses, one with hepatocellular carcinoma and two with cutaneous melanoma. Broader study findings: Partial responders treated at 0.1-3.0 mg/kg exhibited clonal expansion among the lowest measured. Low normalized T-cell clonal expansion also characterized some of the nonresponders.

The source is an adult with an advanced solid tumor such as melanoma, head and neck, liver or kidney cancer. The V gene is TRBV11-2, the J gene TRBJ2-5; a possible D gene is TRBD2 (5 bases). The material was CD4+ or CD8+ T cells sorted from blood, obtained in a trial of the OX40 agonist ivuxolimab. CDR3 nucleotides: TGTGCCAGCAGCTTAGATGGGAGAGGCTCCCAAGAGACCCAGTACTTC. As protein: CASSLDGRGSQETQYF.